This TCR beta chain is drawn from a study of spatial heterogeneity in lung cancer. Study context: The follow-up PBMC samples were sequenced whenever they were available. The median time to follow-up was about two years after resection. Whole-study findings and limits: Ubiquitous, expanded tumor-derived TCRs were more frequently observed in blood at resection than at follow-up.

To note about this clonotype: Its antigen is unknown.

Each TCR cDNA molecule carried a unique molecular identifier. MiXCR was run by TCRdb on the 5' RACE reads, yielding one entry per CDR3 protein. The table lists about 94,000 distinct CDR3 sequences, 15% to 20% of them singletons. The CDR3 runs 15 residues. Germline V CDR1 and CDR2: SGHTA, FQGNSA. The V end lost 5 bases, the J end lost 9 bases, and 17 bases lay between the germline ends. The time point: blood at routine non-recurrence follow-up after resection. Unsorted whole RNA from tumor, nontumor lung or frozen PBMC underwent sequencing. The source was PBMCs, collected at follow-up. The clonotype originates from a male donor with early-stage non-small cell lung cancer. V and J are TRBV7-2 and TRBJ1-6, with a possible D match to TRBD1 (6 bases). The CDR3 coding sequence is TGTGCCAGCAGCCTTAAGGCTGGAGGGGGTTCACCCCTCCACTTT. Amino acid sequence: CASSLKAGGGSPLHF.